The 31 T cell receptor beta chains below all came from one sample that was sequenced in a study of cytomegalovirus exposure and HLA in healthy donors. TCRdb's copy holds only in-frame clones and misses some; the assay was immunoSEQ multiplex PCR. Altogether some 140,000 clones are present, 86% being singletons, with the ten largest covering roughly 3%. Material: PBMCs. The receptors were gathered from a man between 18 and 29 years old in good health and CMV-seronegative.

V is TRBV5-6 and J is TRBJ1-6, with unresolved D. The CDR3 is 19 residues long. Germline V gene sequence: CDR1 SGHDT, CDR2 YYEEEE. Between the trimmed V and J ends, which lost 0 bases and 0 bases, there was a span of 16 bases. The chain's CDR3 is CASSLAGRRDSSYNSPLHF. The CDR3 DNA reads TGTGCCAGCAGCTTGGCCGGCCGGAGGGATAGCTCCTATAATTCACCCCTCCACTTT.

The CDR3 region is CASSVEPSGPAEQYF. In nucleotides, the CDR3 is TGTGCCAGCAGTGTAGAACCGAGTGGGCCGGCCGAGCAGTACTTC. This sequence joins TRBV6-1 and TRBJ2-7; D remains unclear. The CDR3 runs 15 residues. Germline CDR1 reads MNHNS; CDR2 reads SASEGT. The V gene lost 4 bases and the J gene lost 6 bases, with 19 bases spanning the gap.

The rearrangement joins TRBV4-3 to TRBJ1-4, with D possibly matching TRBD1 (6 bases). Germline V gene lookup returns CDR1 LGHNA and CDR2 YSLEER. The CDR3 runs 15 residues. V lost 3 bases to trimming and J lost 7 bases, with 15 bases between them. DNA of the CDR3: TGCGCCAGCAGCCATCGGATACAGGGTAGTGAAAAACTGTTTTTT. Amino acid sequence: CASSHRIQGSEKLFF.

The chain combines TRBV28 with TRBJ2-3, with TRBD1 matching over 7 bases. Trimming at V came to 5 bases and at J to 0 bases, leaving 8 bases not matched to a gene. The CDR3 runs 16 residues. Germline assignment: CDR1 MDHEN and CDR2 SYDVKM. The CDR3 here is CASSIRGTVSTDTQYF. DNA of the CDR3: TGTGCCAGCAGTATTAGAGGGACAGTCAGCACAGATACGCAGTATTTT.

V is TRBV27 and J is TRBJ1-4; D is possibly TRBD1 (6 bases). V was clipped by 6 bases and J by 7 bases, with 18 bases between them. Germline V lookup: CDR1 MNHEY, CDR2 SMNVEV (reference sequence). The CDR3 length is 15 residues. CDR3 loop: CASRGLYRVGEKLFF. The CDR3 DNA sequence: TGTGCCAGCAGGGGTTTATACAGGGTCGGTGAAAAACTGTTTTTT.

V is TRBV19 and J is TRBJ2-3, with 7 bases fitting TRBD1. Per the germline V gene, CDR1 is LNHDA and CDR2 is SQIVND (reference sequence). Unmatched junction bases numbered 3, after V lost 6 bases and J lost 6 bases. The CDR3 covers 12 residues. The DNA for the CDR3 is TGTGCCAGTAGAACACAGGGGGATACGCAGTATTTT. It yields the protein CASRTQGDTQYF.

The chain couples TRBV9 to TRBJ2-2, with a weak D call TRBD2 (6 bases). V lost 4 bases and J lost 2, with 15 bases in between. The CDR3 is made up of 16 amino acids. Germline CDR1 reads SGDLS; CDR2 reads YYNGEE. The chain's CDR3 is CASSTGGSLNTGELFF. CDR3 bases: TGTGCCAGCAGCACCGGAGGGTCTTTAAACACCGGGGAGCTGTTTTTT. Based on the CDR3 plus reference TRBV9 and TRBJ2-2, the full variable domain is DSGVTQTPKHLITATGQRVTLRCSPRSGDLSVYWYQQSLDQGLQFLIQYYNGEERAKGNILERFSAQQFPDLHSELNLSSLELGDSALYFCASSTGGSLNTGELFFGEGSRLTVL.

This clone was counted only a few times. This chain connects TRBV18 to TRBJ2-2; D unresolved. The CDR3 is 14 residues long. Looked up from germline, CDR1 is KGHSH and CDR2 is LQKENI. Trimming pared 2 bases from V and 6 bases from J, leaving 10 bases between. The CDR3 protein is CASSPINAPGELFF. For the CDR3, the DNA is TGTGCCAGCTCACCAATCAACGCGCCCGGGGAGCTGTTTTTT.

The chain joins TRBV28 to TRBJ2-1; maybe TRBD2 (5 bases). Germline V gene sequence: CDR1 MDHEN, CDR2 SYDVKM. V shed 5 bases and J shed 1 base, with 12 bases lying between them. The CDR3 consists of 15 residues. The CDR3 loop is CASSRLPESYNEQFF. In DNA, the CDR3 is TGTGCCAGCAGTAGACTACCCGAATCCTACAATGAGCAGTTCTTC.

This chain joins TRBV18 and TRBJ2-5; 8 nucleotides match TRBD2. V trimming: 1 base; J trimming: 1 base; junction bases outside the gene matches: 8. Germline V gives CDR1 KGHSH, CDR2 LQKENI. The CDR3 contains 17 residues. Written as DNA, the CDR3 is TGTGCCAGCTCACCACGCACAGCGGGGGCTCTCCAAGAGACCCAGTACTTC. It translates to CASSPRTAGALQETQYF.

For the CDR3, the DNA is TGTGCCATCAGTTTCGACAGGGCTACTGAAGCTTTCTTT. Translation gives CAISFDRATEAFF. The rearrangement links TRBV10-3 to TRBJ1-1; 7 positions match TRBD1. V lost 5 bases and J lost 5; bases outside the gene matches: 5. CDR1 and CDR2 (germline): ENHRY, SYGVKD. This CDR3 is 13 amino acids long.

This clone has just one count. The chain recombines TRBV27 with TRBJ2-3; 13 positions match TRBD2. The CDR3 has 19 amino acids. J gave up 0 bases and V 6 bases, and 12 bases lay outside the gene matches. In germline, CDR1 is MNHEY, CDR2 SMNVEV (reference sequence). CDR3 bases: TGTGCCAGCAGCCGCGAGACTAGCGGGAGGAGGGCTAGCACAGATACGCAGTATTTT. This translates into CASSRETSGRRASTDTQYF.

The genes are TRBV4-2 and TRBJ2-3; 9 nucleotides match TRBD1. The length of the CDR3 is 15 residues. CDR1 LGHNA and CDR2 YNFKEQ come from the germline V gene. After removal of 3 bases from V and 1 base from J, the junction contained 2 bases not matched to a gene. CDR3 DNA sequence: TGTGCCAGCAGCCAGGGACAGGGCGGCACAGATACGCAGTATTTT. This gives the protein CASSQGQGGTDTQYF.

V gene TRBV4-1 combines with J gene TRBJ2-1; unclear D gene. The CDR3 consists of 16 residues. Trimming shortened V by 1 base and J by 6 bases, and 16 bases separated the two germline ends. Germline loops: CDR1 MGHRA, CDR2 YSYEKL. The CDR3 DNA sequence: TGCGCCAGCAGCCAAGTTCCGGAGATGGGTTCCAATGAGCAGTTCTTC. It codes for CASSQVPEMGSNEQFF.

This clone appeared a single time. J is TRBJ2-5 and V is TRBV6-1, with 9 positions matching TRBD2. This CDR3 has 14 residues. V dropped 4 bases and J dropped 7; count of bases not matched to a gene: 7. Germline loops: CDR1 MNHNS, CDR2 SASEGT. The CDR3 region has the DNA TGTGCCAGCAGTGTGTTAGCGGGGGAGGGGACCCAGTACTTC. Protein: CASSVLAGEGTQYF.

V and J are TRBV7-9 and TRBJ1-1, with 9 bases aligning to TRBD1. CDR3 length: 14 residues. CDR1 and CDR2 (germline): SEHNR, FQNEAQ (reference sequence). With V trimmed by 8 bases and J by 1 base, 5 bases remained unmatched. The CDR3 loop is CASSPDRGNTEAFF. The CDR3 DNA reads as TGTGCCAGCTCCCCGGACAGGGGGAACACTGAAGCTTTCTTT.

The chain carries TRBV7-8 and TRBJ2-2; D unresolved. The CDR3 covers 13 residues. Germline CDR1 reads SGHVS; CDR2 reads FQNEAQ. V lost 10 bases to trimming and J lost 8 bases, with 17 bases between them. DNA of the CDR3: TGTGCCACCACGAAGTCTGGCTCAGGGGAGCTGTTTTTT. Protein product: CATTKSGSGELFF.

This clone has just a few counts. CDR3 residues: CASSGSNNQPQHF. The CDR3, as DNA: TGTGCCAGCAGTGGTAGCAATAATCAGCCCCAGCATTTT. The V call is TRBV6-5, the J call TRBJ1-5; D unclear. V was pared by 5 bases and J by 4 bases, with 9 bases between. The germline CDR1 and CDR2 sequences are MNHEY and SVGAGI. The CDR3 length is 13 residues.

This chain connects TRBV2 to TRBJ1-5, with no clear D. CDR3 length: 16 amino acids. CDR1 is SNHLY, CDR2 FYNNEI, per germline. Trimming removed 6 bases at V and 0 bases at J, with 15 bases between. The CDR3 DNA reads TGTGCCAGCAGCCGGGAGGCAGCTTATAGCAATCAGCCCCAGCATTTT. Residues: CASSREAAYSNQPQHF.

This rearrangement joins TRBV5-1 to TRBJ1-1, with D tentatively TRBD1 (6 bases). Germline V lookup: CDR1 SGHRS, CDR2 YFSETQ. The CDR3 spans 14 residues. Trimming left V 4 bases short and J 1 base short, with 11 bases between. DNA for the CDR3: TGCGCCAGCAGCCGCGGACAGCCGAACACTGAAGCTTTCTTT. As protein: CASSRGQPNTEAFF.

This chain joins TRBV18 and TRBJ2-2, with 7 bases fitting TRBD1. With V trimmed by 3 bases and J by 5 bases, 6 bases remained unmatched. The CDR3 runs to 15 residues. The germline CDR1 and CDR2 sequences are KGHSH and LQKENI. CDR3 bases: TGTGCCAGCTCACCGACACAGACAGGGACCGGGGAGCTGTTTTTT. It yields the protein CASSPTQTGTGELFF.

The CDR3 DNA reads as TGTGCCAGCTCACCTATGACGGGTTCGAACACTGAAGCTTTCTTT. Its protein is CASSPMTGSNTEAFF. V usage is TRBV18 and J usage is TRBJ1-1; D unclear. Germline V lookup: CDR1 KGHSH, CDR2 LQKENI. Deletions cut 3 bases from V and 1 base from J, with 12 bases between. The CDR3 totals 15 residues. Filled out from reference TRBV18 and TRBJ1-1, the complete variable domain reads NAGVMQNPRHLVRRRGQEARLRCSPMKGHSHVYWYRQLPEEGLKFMVYLQKENIIDESGMPKERFSAEFPKEGPSILRIQQVVRGDSAAYFCASSPMTGSNTEAFFGQGTRLTVV.

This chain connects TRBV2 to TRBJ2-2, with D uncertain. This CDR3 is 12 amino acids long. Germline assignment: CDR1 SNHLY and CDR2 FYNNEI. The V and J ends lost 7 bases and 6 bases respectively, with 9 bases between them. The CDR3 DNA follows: TGTGCCAGCAACTGGTCTCCCGGGGAGCTGTTTTTT. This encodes CASNWSPGELFF.

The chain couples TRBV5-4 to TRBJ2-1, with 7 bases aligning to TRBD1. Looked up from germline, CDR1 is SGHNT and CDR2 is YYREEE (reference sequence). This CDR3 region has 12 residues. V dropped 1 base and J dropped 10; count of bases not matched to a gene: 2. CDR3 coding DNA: TGTGCCAGCAGCTTGACAGGGGAGGAGCAGTTCTTC. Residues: CASSLTGEEQFF.

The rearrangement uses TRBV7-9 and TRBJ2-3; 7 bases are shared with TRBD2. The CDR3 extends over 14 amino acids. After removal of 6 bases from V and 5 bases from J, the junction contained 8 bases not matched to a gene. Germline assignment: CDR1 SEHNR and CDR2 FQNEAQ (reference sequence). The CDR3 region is CASSLLIAGDTQYF. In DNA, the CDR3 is TGTGCCAGCAGTCTTCTCATAGCGGGAGATACGCAGTATTTT.

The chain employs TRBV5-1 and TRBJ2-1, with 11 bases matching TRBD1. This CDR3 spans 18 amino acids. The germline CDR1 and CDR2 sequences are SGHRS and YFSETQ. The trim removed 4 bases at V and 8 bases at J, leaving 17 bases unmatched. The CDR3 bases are TGCGCCAGCAGCAGGACAGGGGGCGGAAGGACGGGGTATCATGAGCAGTTCTTC. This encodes CASSRTGGGRTGYHEQFF. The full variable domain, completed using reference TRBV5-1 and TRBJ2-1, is KAGVTQTPRYLIKTRGQQVTLSCSPISGHRSVSWYQQTPGQGLQFLFEYFSETQRNKGNFPGRFSGRQFSNSRSEMNVSTLELGDSALYLCASSRTGGGRTGYHEQFFGPGTRLTVL.

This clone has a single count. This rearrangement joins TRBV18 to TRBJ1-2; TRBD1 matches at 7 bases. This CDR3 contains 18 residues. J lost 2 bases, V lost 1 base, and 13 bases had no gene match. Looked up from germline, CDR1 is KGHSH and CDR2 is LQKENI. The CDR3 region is CASSPQTGTHYKNYGYTF. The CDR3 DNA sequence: TGTGCCAGCTCACCACAGACAGGGACCCACTATAAGAACTATGGCTACACCTTC.

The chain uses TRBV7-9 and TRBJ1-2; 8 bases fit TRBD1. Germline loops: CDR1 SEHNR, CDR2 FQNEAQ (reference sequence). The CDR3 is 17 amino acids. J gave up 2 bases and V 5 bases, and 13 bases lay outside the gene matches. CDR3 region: CASSKLTGAPLNYGYTF. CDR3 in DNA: TGTGCCAGCAGCAAGTTGACAGGGGCCCCCTTAAACTATGGCTACACCTTC.

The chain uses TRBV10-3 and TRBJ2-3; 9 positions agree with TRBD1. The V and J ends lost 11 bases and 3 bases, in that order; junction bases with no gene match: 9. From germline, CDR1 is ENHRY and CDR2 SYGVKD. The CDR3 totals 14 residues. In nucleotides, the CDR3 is TGTGCCGCAGCCCGGGACAGGGTGACAGATACGCAGTATTTT. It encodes CAAARDRVTDTQYF.

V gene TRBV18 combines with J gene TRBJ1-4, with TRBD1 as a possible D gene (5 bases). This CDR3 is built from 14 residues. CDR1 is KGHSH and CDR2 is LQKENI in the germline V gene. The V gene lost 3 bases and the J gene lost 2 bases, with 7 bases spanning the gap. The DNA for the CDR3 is TGTGCCAGCTCACCCGACAGCACTAATGAAAAACTGTTTTTT. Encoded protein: CASSPDSTNEKLFF. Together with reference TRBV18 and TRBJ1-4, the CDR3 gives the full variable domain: NAGVMQNPRHLVRRRGQEARLRCSPMKGHSHVYWYRQLPEEGLKFMVYLQKENIIDESGMPKERFSAEFPKEGPSILRIQQVVRGDSAAYFCASSPDSTNEKLFFGSGTQLSVL.

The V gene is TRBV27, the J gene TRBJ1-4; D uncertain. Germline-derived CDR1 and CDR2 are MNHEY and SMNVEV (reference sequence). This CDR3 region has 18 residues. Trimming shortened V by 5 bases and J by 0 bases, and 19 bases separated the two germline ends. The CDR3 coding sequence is TGTGCCAGCAGTACGAGGTTCGGCGGAACACCAACTAATGAAAAACTGTTTTTT. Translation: CASSTRFGGTPTNEKLFF.